This T cell receptor beta chain was captured in a study of CD8+ T cells in alopecia areata. Findings and limits, study-wide: In blood and scalp, many expanded lesional clones persisted during tofacitinib. Scalp specimens additionally yield sequences from normal skin's resident alphabeta T cells. Only a single nonresponder existed, so baseline CD8+ expansion links stay unclear.

In each case, RNA was isolated and then reverse transcribed into cDNA as the sequencing template. Repertoires were generated with immunoSEQ multiplex PCR, while TCRdb's copy carries only in-frame clones and drops some. This sample has fewer than 250,000 clones; about 40% occur once, and the top ten carry around 2.5%. This clone was seen only a few times. Its antigen remains unknown. Trimming pared 3 bases from V and 5 bases from J, leaving 14 bases between. CDR3 length: 15 amino acids. Germline V gene data show CDR1 as SNHLY and CDR2 as FYNNEI. The sample's treatment: oral pan-JAK inhibitor, 5-10 mg twice daily.

Sequencing was performed on CD4+ T cells sorted from blood, taken at approximately week 37, from a patient treated with tofacitinib. This chain connects TRBV2 to TRBJ2-4; D is perhaps TRBD2 (6 bases). This sequence was found in a human donor with alopecia areata. The CDR3 region has the DNA TGTGCCAGCAGTGAGGGTGGGAGGCTCGAAAACATTCAGTACTTC. The encoded protein is CASSEGGRLENIQYF. Combining the CDR3 with reference TRBV2 and TRBJ2-4 gives the whole variable domain EPEVTQTPSHQVTQMGQEVILRCVPISNHLYFYWYRQILGQKVEFLVSFYNNEISEKSEIFDDQFSVERPDGSNFTLKIRSTKLEDSAMYFCASSEGGRLENIQYFGAGTRLSVL.